One sample yielded the 8 T cell receptor beta chains listed below, sequenced in a study of blood T cell repertoires in COVID-19. Profiling relied on immunoSEQ multiplex PCR, and the TCRdb table lists in-frame clones only, not all of them. This sample has some 170,000 clones; roughly 79% occur once, and the top ten carry 8% to 13%. The sample taken for sequencing was peripheral blood. Source of these receptors: a middle-aged woman with COVID-19, enrolled during active disease.

This rearrangement joins TRBV14 to TRBJ1-2; 11 positions match TRBD1. Germline V gene lookup returns CDR1 SGHDN and CDR2 FVKESK. The CDR3 loop spans 18 amino acids. V was pared by 1 base and J by 1 base, with 8 bases of the junction left unmatched. This CDR3 reads CASSQGGQGVFLNYGYTF. The CDR3 DNA sequence: TGTGCCAGCAGCCAAGGGGGACAGGGGGTTTTTCTTAACTATGGCTACACCTTC. The variable domain in full, completed from reference TRBV14 and TRBJ1-2, reads EAGVTQFPSHSVIEKGQTVTLRCDPISGHDNLYWYRRVMGKEIKFLLHFVKESKQDESGMPNNRFLAERTGGTYSTLKVQPAELEDSGVYFCASSQGGQGVFLNYGYTFGSGTRLTVV.

The chain has TRBV9 and TRBJ2-3; 10 bases are a match to TRBD2. Germline CDR1 reads SGDLS; CDR2 reads YYNGEE. V was pared by 3 bases and J by 6 bases, with 10 bases of the junction left unmatched. The CDR3 covers 16 residues. The CDR3 reads CASSEKRGGLTDTQYF. In nucleotides, the CDR3 is TGTGCCAGCAGCGAGAAGCGGGGGGGGCTGACTGATACGCAGTATTTT.

The chain links TRBV3-1 (or the pseudogene TRBV3-2) to TRBJ2-7, with 8 bases fitting TRBD1. Germline V gene data show CDR1 as LGHDT and CDR2 as YNNKEL (reference sequence). The CDR3 is 14 residues long. V was pared by 4 bases and J by 2 bases, with 4 bases of the junction left unmatched. This chain's CDR3 is CASSLGQGAYEQYF. The CDR3 DNA reads as TGTGCCAGCAGCCTTGGACAGGGTGCCTACGAGCAGTACTTC.

The CDR3 sequence is CASTDSLGRGYTF. DNA of the CDR3: TGTGCCAGCACCGACTCACTGGGGAGGGGCTACACCTTC. The chain combines TRBV25-1 with TRBJ1-2; D gene ambiguous. Germline V gene data show CDR1 as MGHDK and CDR2 as SYGVNS. The CDR3 extends over 13 amino acids. The germline V and J ends were trimmed by 7 bases and 8 bases, with 17 bases remaining between them.

This clone was observed at least ten times. This rearrangement joins TRBV2 to TRBJ2-7, with a weak D call TRBD1 (6 bases). The germline CDR1 and CDR2 sequences are SNHLY and FYNNEI. This CDR3 has 16 amino acids. Trimming removed 6 bases from V and 0 bases from J, with 18 bases in between. The CDR3, as DNA: TGTGCCAGCAGCGAACCACCCGGACAGCTCTCCTACGAGCAGTACTTC. Translated, it gives CASSEPPGQLSYEQYF. The whole variable domain, filled in from reference TRBV2 and TRBJ2-7, reads EPEVTQTPSHQVTQMGQEVILRCVPISNHLYFYWYRQILGQKVEFLVSFYNNEISEKSEIFDDQFSVERPDGSNFTLKIRSTKLEDSAMYFCASSEPPGQLSYEQYFGPGTRLTVT.

The chain has TRBV2 and TRBJ2-7, with a possible D match to TRBD1 (6 bases). Germline lookup yields CDR1 SNHLY and CDR2 FYNNEI. The V gene lost 7 bases and the J gene lost 4 bases, with 14 bases spanning the gap. This CDR3 has 13 residues. The CDR3 DNA follows: TGTGCCAGCACGGAAACAGGGCAATACGAGCAGTACGTC. Protein product: CASTETGQYEQYV.

This rearrangement joins TRBV19 to TRBJ1-1; TRBD1 matches 10 bases. This CDR3 has 17 amino acids. CDR1 is LNHDA and CDR2 is SQIVND in the germline V gene (reference sequence). With V trimmed by 3 bases and J by 10 bases, 17 bases remained unmatched. CDR3 nucleotides: TGTGCCAGTAGTATGGGGATCGGACAGGGGGGTCGCCCCCGAGCTTTCTTT. Its translation: CASSMGIGQGGRPRAFF.

J is TRBJ2-2 and V is TRBV5-6, with TRBD1 identical over 9 bases. V gave up 2 bases and J gave up 4 bases; unmatched junction bases: 6. The CDR3 has 16 amino acids. Looked up from germline, CDR1 is SGHDT and CDR2 is YYEEEE. The CDR3 loop reads CASSFRDRVVTGELFF. The CDR3 DNA is TGTGCCAGCAGCTTTCGGGACAGGGTGGTCACCGGGGAGCTGTTTTTT.